This passage covers 23 T cell receptor beta chains from one sample sequenced in a study of patients and donors after allogeneic stem cell transplantation. TCRdb ran MiXCR on the RT-PCR reads and lists one entry per CDR3 protein. The sample contains about 960,000 distinct CDR3 sequences, under 20% of which appear only once. The specimen sequenced was blood, either unsorted or a sorted T cell fraction (not recorded which). The receptors here all came from a human donor who was either an allogeneic HSCT recipient or a stem cell or donor lymphocyte infusion donor (not recorded which). It is not recorded whose cells these are; they may come from a transplant donor.

This clonotype was observed many times. The chain has TRBV6-5 and TRBJ1-5; D call uncertain. CDR1 is MNHEY, CDR2 SVGAGI, per germline. With 4 bases removed from V and 6 bases from J, the gap between germline ends came to 13 bases. This CDR3 has 14 amino acids. The CDR3 reads CASSSAPGTQPQHF. The CDR3 coding sequence is TGTGCCAGCAGTTCCGCGCCTGGCACTCAGCCCCAGCATTTT.

CDR3 sequence (DNA): TGCGCCAGCAGTGGAGGGGGAGCTTCCATGAACACTGAAGCTTTCTTT. Its translation is CASSGGGASMNTEAFF. The chain joins TRBV4-3 to TRBJ1-1; the D gene is possibly TRBD1 (6 bases). CDR3 size: 16 residues. The V and J ends lost 6 bases and 0 bases respectively, with 17 bases between them. Germline lookup yields CDR1 LGHNA and CDR2 YSLEER.

In this sample, this clonotype turned up a few times. V and J are TRBV28 and TRBJ1-2; 7 nucleotides align to TRBD1. The germline gives CDR1 MDHEN, CDR2 SYDVKM. V was clipped by 3 bases and J by 4 bases; unmatched bases: 5. The CDR3 covers 14 residues. This CDR3 is CASSLTGNGYGYTF. CDR3 DNA: TGTGCCAGCAGTTTGACAGGGAATGGCTATGGCTACACCTTC.

The chain is built from TRBV28 and TRBJ2-3; the match to TRBD2 covers 9 bases. Germline assignment: CDR1 MDHEN and CDR2 SYDVKM. V dropped 5 bases and J dropped 0; count of bases not matched to a gene: 15. The CDR3 spans 19 residues. The CDR3 DNA is TGTGCCAGCAGTCCACAAGATCGCGGGAGGGCCACTAGCACAGATACGCAGTATTTT. This translates into CASSPQDRGRATSTDTQYF.

The gene calls are TRBV6-1 and TRBJ2-1; 9 bases are shared with TRBD1. Germline V gives CDR1 MNHNS, CDR2 SASEGT. After removal of 4 bases from V and 4 bases from J, the junction contained 8 bases not matched to a gene. The CDR3 totals 16 residues. The CDR3 nucleotides are TGTGCCAGCAGTGTCACACAGGGGGCGGGATACAATGAGCAGTTCTTC. Translated, it gives CASSVTQGAGYNEQFF.

This clonotype was observed a handful of times. The rearrangement links TRBV24-1 to TRBJ2-3; 13 bases are shared with TRBD2. V lost 4 bases to trimming and J lost 1 base; unmatched junction nucleotides: 4. The germline gives CDR1 KGHDR, CDR2 SFDVKD. The CDR3 has 17 residues. CDR3 loop: CATSDPTSGGGTDTQYF. As DNA, the CDR3 is TGTGCCACCAGTGACCCCACTAGCGGGGGGGGCACAGATACGCAGTATTTT.

This clonotype was seen many times. The rearrangement joins TRBV20-1 to TRBJ2-3; D unresolved. The CDR3 runs to 15 residues. Germline V CDR1 and CDR2: DFQATT, SNEGSKA (reference sequence). The V end lost 3 bases, the J end lost 4 bases, and 17 bases lay between the germline ends. The CDR3 DNA sequence: TGCAGTGCTAGGTCGTACGGGCTATCGGCAGATACGCAGTATTTT. This gives the protein CSARSYGLSADTQYF.

J is TRBJ2-1 and V is TRBV6-2 or TRBV6-3; D is uncertain. With 6 bases removed from V and 8 bases from J, the gap between germline ends came to 11 bases. The CDR3 sequence is 12 residues long. CDR1 and CDR2 (germline): MNHEY, SVGEGT. CDR3 coding DNA: TGTGCCAGCAGCGGCCCCACCCATGAGCAGTTCTTC. It encodes CASSGPTHEQFF.

There are many counts of this clonotype. The chain is built from TRBV10-3 and TRBJ2-3; no firm D call. Trimming pared 9 bases from V and 6 bases from J, leaving 7 bases between. The germline CDR1 and CDR2 sequences are ENHRY and SYGVKD. This CDR3 has 10 amino acids. CDR3 amino acids: CAMGTDTQYF. CDR3 in DNA: TGTGCCATGGGAACTGATACGCAGTATTTT.

This clonotype has ten or more counts. The chain couples TRBV29-1 to TRBJ2-7, with a tentative D call TRBD2 (7 bases). Germline V CDR1 and CDR2: SQVTM, ANQGSEA. V was cut by 8 bases and J by 2 bases, with 10 bases left in between. This CDR3 is built from 11 residues. The CDR3, as DNA: TGCAGCACCGGGGGGCCCTACGAGCAGTACTTC. Translation: CSTGGPYEQYF.

This clonotype was counted only a few times. The chain recombines TRBV4-2 with TRBJ2-6; the match to TRBD1 covers 8 bases. Germline values: CDR1 LGHNA, CDR2 YNFKEQ. The CDR3 contains 18 residues. Trimming took 4 bases from V and 0 from J; bases not matched to a gene: 8. The CDR3 here is CASSRIGTGASGANVLTF. Written as DNA, the CDR3 is TGTGCCAGCAGCCGAATCGGGACAGGAGCCTCTGGGGCCAACGTCCTGACTTTC.

About this clonotype itself: Here the CDR3 omits its conserved ending phenylalanine or tryptophan, so a read error is the likely source. The V and J genes are TRBV10-3 and TRBJ2-1; no reliable D call. In germline, CDR1 is ENHRY, CDR2 SYGVKD. V shed 0 bases and J shed 6 bases, with 15 bases lying between them. This CDR3 is built from 16 residues. The CDR3 here is CAISESDRSVGNEQFL. The DNA of the CDR3 is TGTGCCATCAGTGAGTCCGACCGGAGCGTGGGCAATGAGCAGTTCCTC.

In this sample, this clonotype turned up a few times. This rearrangement joins TRBV5-1 to TRBJ1-1, with TRBD1 as a possible D gene (5 bases). The CDR3 is 13 amino acids. CDR1 and CDR2 from the germline V gene are SGHRS and YFSETQ. Trimming removed 4 bases from V and 7 bases from J, with 14 bases in between. DNA for the CDR3: TGCGCCAGCAGCCCAGGGACGGCTATTGAAGCTTTCTTT. This codes for CASSPGTAIEAFF.

This sequence joins TRBV12-5 and TRBJ1-1; TRBD1 agrees at 7 bases. The CDR3 has 13 residues. V shed 3 bases and J 8 bases; nucleotides not matched to a gene: 6. Germline V gene lookup returns CDR1 LGHNT and CDR2 FRNRAP. CDR3: CASGFNRQGEAFF. The CDR3 nucleotides are TGTGCTAGTGGTTTCAACCGACAGGGAGAAGCTTTCTTT.

The rearrangement joins TRBV9 to TRBJ2-3, with 12 bases matching TRBD2. The germline CDR1 and CDR2 sequences are SGDLS and YYNGEE. This CDR3 comprises 16 residues. V trimming: 0 bases; J trimming: 4 bases; junction bases outside the gene matches: 3. The CDR3 DNA follows: TGTGCCAGCAGCGTAGTACTAGCGGGAGGAGCAGATACGCAGTATTTT. Amino acid sequence: CASSVVLAGGADTQYF. The full variable domain, in which reference TRBV9 and TRBJ2-3 provide the parts outside the CDR3, is DSGVTQTPKHLITATGQRVTLRCSPRSGDLSVYWYQQSLDQGLQFLIQYYNGEERAKGNILERFSAQQFPDLHSELNLSSLELGDSALYFCASSVVLAGGADTQYFGPGTRLTVL.

The chain is built from TRBV5-1 and TRBJ2-6; D is unclear. Germline V gene lookup returns CDR1 SGHRS and CDR2 YFSETQ. V dropped 0 bases and J dropped 0 bases, with 10 bases sitting between them. The CDR3 totals 17 residues. The CDR3 DNA is TGCGCCAGCAGCTTGGCCTACCCAGCCTCTGGGGCCAACGTCCTGACTTTC. This encodes CASSLAYPASGANVLTF.

J is TRBJ2-5 and V is TRBV29-1, with 8 bases matching TRBD1. There are 15 residues in the CDR3. CDR1 and CDR2 (germline): SQVTM, ANQGSEA. V shed 5 bases and J 5 bases; nucleotides not matched to a gene: 13. The CDR3 nucleotides are TGCAGCGTTCTCACAACGGACAGGGCCGTGGAGACCCAGTACTTC. It translates to CSVLTTDRAVETQYF. The variable domain in full, completed from reference TRBV29-1 and TRBJ2-5, reads SAVISQKPSRDICQRGTSLTIQCQVDSQVTMMFWYRQQPGQSLTLIATANQGSEATYESGFVIDKFPISRPNLTFSTLTVSNMSPEDSSIYLCSVLTTDRAVETQYFGPGTRLLVL.

This clonotype has a handful of counts. This sequence joins TRBV7-2 and TRBJ1-4; D gene unclear. V gave up 5 bases and J gave up 4 bases, with 17 bases separating them. Germline V gene data show CDR1 as SGHTA and CDR2 as FQGNSA. This CDR3 spans 16 amino acids. The CDR3 spells CASSKNQAGRNEKLFF. The CDR3 region has the DNA TGTGCCAGCAGCAAAAATCAAGCGGGTCGTAATGAAAAACTGTTTTTT.

This clonotype was seen at least ten times. V usage is TRBV12-3 or TRBV12-4 and J usage is TRBJ2-5; D is unresolved. This CDR3 is built from 11 residues. Trimming cost V 7 bases and J 0 bases, with 3 bases left between them. In nucleotides, the CDR3 is TGTGCCAGCACCCACCAAGAGACCCAGTACTTC. It yields the protein CASTHQETQYF.

This clonotype was seen repeatedly, ten times or more. The chain couples TRBV4-2 to TRBJ1-1; TRBD1 agrees at 10 bases. Unmatched junction bases numbered 9, after V lost 1 base and J lost 7 bases. The CDR3 has 16 amino acids. Germline V gene sequence: CDR1 LGHNA, CDR2 YNFKEQ. This CDR3 reads CASSQVGGQGKDEAFF. The CDR3 DNA follows: TGTGCCAGCAGCCAAGTGGGGGGACAGGGGAAAGATGAAGCTTTCTTT.

V gene TRBV6-1 combines with J gene TRBJ2-7; the match to TRBD1 covers 9 bases. The CDR3 sequence is 15 residues long. Germline CDR1 is MNHNS and CDR2 is SASEGT. J gave up 1 base and V 5 bases, and 6 bases lay outside the gene matches. Here the CDR3 reads CASSQGQGPSYEQYF. CDR3 nucleotide sequence: TGTGCCAGCAGTCAGGGACAGGGCCCTTCCTACGAGCAGTACTTC.

This clonotype was detected only a few times. The CDR3 sequence: CSASYTNQETQYF. CDR3 coding DNA: TGCAGTGCTAGTTATACCAACCAAGAGACCCAGTACTTC. The rearrangement uses TRBV20-1 and TRBJ2-5; D unresolved. V gave up 3 bases and J gave up 0 bases, with 8 bases separating them. The V gene's germline CDR1 is DFQATT and CDR2 SNEGSKA (reference sequence). This CDR3 comprises 13 residues.

In this sample, this clonotype turned up many times. This CDR3 reads CSARGGLGRYTQYF. The CDR3 DNA reads TGCAGTGCTAGAGGGGGACTAGGACGATATACGCAGTATTTT. The chain joins TRBV20-1 to TRBJ2-3; 8 bases line up with TRBD2. With V trimmed by 1 base and J by 7 bases, 7 bases remained unmatched. The CDR3 is 14 amino acids. Germline CDR1 and CDR2: DFQATT and SNEGSKA (reference sequence).